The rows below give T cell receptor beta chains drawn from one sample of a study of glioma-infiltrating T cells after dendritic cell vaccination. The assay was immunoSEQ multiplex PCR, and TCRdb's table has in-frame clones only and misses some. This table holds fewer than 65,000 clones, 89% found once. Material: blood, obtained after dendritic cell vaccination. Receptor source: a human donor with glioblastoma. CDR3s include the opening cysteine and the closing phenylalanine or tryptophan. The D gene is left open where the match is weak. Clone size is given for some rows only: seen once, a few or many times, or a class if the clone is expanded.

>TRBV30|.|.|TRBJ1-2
TGTGCCTGGAGGGAAAGGGGTAGGGGCTATGGCTACACCTTC
CAWRERGRGYGYTF
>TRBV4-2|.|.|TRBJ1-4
TGTGCCAGCAGCCAAGGTTTAGTTTTTGTAACTAATGAAAAACTGTTTTTT
CASSQGLVFVTNEKLFF
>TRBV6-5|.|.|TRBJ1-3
TGTGCCAGCATGTTGACAAGCTCTGGAAACACCATATATTTT
CASMLTSSGNTIYF
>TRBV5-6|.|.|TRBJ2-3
TGTGCCAGCAGCTTGCTTCTGGATACGCAGTATTTT
CASSLLLDTQYF
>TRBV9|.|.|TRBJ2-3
TGTGCCAGCAGCTTATCTAGCACAGATACGCAGTATTTT
CASSLSSTDTQYF
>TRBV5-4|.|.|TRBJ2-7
TGTGCCAGCAGCTTCCTAGGGGGGGGTTTATACGAGCAGTACTTC
CASSFLGGGLYEQYF
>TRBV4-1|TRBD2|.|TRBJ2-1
TGCGCCAGCAGCCAGGACGGACTAGCCAACAATGAGCAGTTCTTC
CASSQDGLANNEQFF
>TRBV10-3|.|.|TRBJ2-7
TGTGCCATTAAACCGGGACACTCGACCTACGAGCAGTACTTC
CAIKPGHSTYEQYF
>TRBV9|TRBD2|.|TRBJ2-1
TGTGCCAGCAGCCTAGGACTAGCGGGAGTCCCCGAGCAGTTCTTC
CASSLGLAGVPEQFF
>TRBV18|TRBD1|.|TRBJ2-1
TGTGCCAGCTCACCGGACAGGGGGCACAATGAGCAGTTCTTC
CASSPDRGHNEQFF
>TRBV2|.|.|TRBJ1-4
TGTGCCAGCAGTGGGCGGACAGCAAATGAAAAACTGTTTTTT
CASSGRTANEKLFF
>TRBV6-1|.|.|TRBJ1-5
TGTGCCAGCAGTGAACGGACAATCAATCAGCCCCAGCATTTT
CASSERTINQPQHF
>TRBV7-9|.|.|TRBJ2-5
TGTGCCAGCAGCTGGGGCCCTGGCCCTTCACGTCGGTACTTC
CASSWGPGPSRRYF
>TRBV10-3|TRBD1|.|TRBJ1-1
TGTGCCATCACCTCTTCCTCGACAGGGCTGAACACTGAAGCTTTCTTT
CAITSSSTGLNTEAFF
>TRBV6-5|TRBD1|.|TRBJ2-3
TGTGCCAGCAGTTACGGGGACAGGGGCACAGATACGCAGTATTTT
CASSYGDRGTDTQYF
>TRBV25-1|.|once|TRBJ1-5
TGTGCCAGCAGTGGGTCCGGAGGGAAGTACAATCAGCCCCAGCATTTT
CASSGSGGKYNQPQHF
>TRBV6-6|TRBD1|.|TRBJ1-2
TGTGCCAGCAGTTGGACAGGGGGTAACTATGGCTACACCTTC
CASSWTGGNYGYTF
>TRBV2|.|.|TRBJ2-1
TGTGCCAGCAGGTTCGGACTTGTTCGGGAGCAGTTCTTC
CASRFGLVREQFF
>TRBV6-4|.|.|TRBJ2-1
TGTGCCAGCAGTGACTCACTGGGGAGCCCTTTTCATGAGCAGTTCTTC
CASSDSLGSPFHEQFF
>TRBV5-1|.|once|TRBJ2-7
TGCGCCAGCAGCTTGCGACGGGACACCAACTACGAGCAGTACTTC
CASSLRRDTNYEQYF
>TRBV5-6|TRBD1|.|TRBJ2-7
TGTGCCAGCAGCACAGGGGGCAAAACCTACGAGCAGTACTTC
CASSTGGKTYEQYF
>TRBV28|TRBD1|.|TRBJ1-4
TGTGCCAGCACCCCGACAGGGGACGGGGACGAAAAACTGTTTTTT
CASTPTGDGDEKLFF
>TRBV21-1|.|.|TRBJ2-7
TGTGCCAGCAGCCAACAGGTCGAGAACTACGAGCAGTACTTC
CASSQQVENYEQYF
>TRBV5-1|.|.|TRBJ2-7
TGCGCCAGCAGATCTCTTCCTGACGAGCAGTACTTC
CASRSLPDEQYF
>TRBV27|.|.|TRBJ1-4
TGTGCCAGCAGACCGCTCGGGGGTAATGAAAAACTGTTTTTT
CASRPLGGNEKLFF
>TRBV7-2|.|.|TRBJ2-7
TGTGCCAGCAGCCCTACCTCCTACGAGCAGTACTTC
CASSPTSYEQYF
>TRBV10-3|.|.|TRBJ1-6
TGTGCCATCAGTGAGTCGGCAGGGATGAATTCACCCCTCCACTTT
CAISESAGMNSPLHF
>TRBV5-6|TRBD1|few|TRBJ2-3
TGTGCCAGCAGCCTTCAGGGGGCCCCCTCTTTGACAGATACGCAGTATTTT
CASSLQGAPSLTDTQYF
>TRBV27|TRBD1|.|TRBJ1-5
TGTGCCAGCAAGGACAGGGACGATAATCAGCCCCAGCATTTT
CASKDRDDNQPQHF
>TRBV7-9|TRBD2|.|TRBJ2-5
TGTGCCAGCAGCCCCCAGGGAGGGAGACAAGAGACCCAGTACTTC
CASSPQGGRQETQYF
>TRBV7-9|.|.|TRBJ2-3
TGTGCCAGCAGCTCAAATTCAGGGGATACGCAGTATTTT
CASSSNSGDTQYF
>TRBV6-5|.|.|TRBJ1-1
TGTGCCAGCAGCCCAGATCGGGTCTACACTGAAGCTTTCTTT
CASSPDRVYTEAFF